Listed below are T cell receptor beta chains from one sample, sequenced in a study of blood T cell repertoires in COVID-19. Profiled with immunoSEQ multiplex PCR; TCRdb holds only in-frame clones, not every one. The top ten clones hold 7% to 7.5% of a sample with 380,000 or so clones, 80% to 90% of them seen once. The sequenced material came from peripheral blood. These receptors all come from a woman aged 55 to 70 with COVID-19, enrolled during active disease. Both conserved end residues are part of each CDR3. The D gene is left open where the match is weak. The listing skips clone size in some rows; elsewhere it reads once, few, many or a size class.

TRBV11-2,.,TRBJ1-2,.,CASSSYREPYGYTF,TGTGCCAGCAGCTCGTACAGGGAACCCTATGGCTACACCTTC
TRBV18,.,TRBJ2-3,.,CASSPNRASSTDTQYF,TGTGCCAGCTCACCAAACAGAGCCTCTAGCACAGATACGCAGTATTTT
TRBV4-2,.,TRBJ2-1,.,CASSHASGTSTNEQFF,TGTGCCAGCAGCCACGCTTCCGGGACTTCCACAAATGAGCAGTTCTTC
TRBV29-1,.,TRBJ1-2,TRBD1,CSVALRGGAGYGYTF,TGCAGCGTTGCCTTGCGAGGGGGCGCTGGCTATGGCTACACCTTC
TRBV19,.,TRBJ2-7,TRBD1,CASSIADRGSYEQYF,TGTGCCAGTAGTATAGCCGACAGGGGCTCCTACGAGCAGTACTTC
TRBV7-9,.,TRBJ1-1,TRBD1,CASSPTGVTEAFF,TGTGCCAGCAGCCCGACAGGGGTAACTGAAGCTTTCTTT
TRBV24-1,once,TRBJ2-3,.,CATSDPAAGADTQYF,TGTGCCACCAGTGACCCTGCGGCGGGTGCAGATACGCAGTATTTT
TRBV18,.,TRBJ1-1,.,CASSWQGTEAFF,TGTGCCAGCTCATGGCAGGGCACTGAAGCTTTCTTT
TRBV24-1,.,TRBJ2-2,.,CATSDNRDPNTGELFF,TGTGCCACCAGTGACAACAGGGATCCGAACACCGGGGAGCTGTTTTTT
TRBV7-2,.,TRBJ2-3,.,CASSARRSGTQYF,TGTGCCAGCAGCGCGAGAAGGTCGGGTACGCAGTATTTT
TRBV5-1,.,TRBJ2-3,TRBD1,CASKRTGADDTQYF,TGCGCCAGCAAGAGGACAGGGGCAGATGATACGCAGTATTTT
TRBV18,.,TRBJ2-4,.,CASSLVPGTKNIQYF,TGTGCCAGCTCCCTCGTGCCGGGAACCAAAAACATTCAGTACTTC
TRBV6-5,.,TRBJ1-3,.,CASSLASSGNTIYF,TGTGCCAGCAGTCTCGCCAGCTCTGGAAACACCATATATTTT
TRBV9,once,TRBJ2-7,TRBD1,CASSGGQGSPYEQYF,TGTGCCAGCAGCGGGGGACAGGGGAGTCCCTACGAGCAGTACTTC
TRBV5-1,.,TRBJ1-4,TRBD1,CASSQGTVEKLFF,TGCGCCAGCAGCCAGGGGACAGTCGAAAAACTGTTTTTT
TRBV6-5,.,TRBJ1-1,.,CASHRRSTEAFF,TGTGCCAGCCACCGGAGGAGCACTGAAGCTTTCTTT
TRBV6-5,.,TRBJ1-6,.,CASSYYDNSPLHF,TGTGCCAGCAGTTATTATGATAATTCACCCCTCCACTTT
TRBV11-3,.,TRBJ1-6,.,CASSLGGSGSPLHF,TGTGCCAGCAGCTTAGGGGGTAGCGGCTCACCCCTCCACTTT
TRBV2,once,TRBJ2-7,TRBD2,CASSVERGYKQYF,TGTGCCAGCAGTGTAGAGCGGGGGTATAAGCAGTACTTC
TRBV4-1,.,TRBJ1-2,TRBD1,CASSQARQGAEGYTF,TGCGCCAGCAGCCAAGCAAGACAGGGGGCGGAAGGCTACACCTTC
TRBV27,.,TRBJ1-1,.,CASSFKGAITEAFF,TGTGCCAGCAGTTTTAAAGGGGCAATAACTGAAGCTTTCTTT
TRBV5-6,.,TRBJ2-7,TRBD1,CASSLYLRTGGAYEQYF,TGTGCCAGCAGCCTCTACTTAAGGACAGGGGGCGCATACGAGCAGTACTTC
TRBV19,.,TRBJ2-5,.,CASSTTGSLGETQYF,TGTGCCAGTAGTACTACAGGGAGTCTGGGGGAGACCCAGTACTTC
TRBV6-6,.,TRBJ2-3,TRBD2,CASSPSGGAFSQYF,TGTGCCAGCAGCCCTAGCGGGGGGGCCTTCTCGCAGTATTTT
TRBV19,.,TRBJ2-3,.,CASSTSTDTQYF,TGTGCCAGTAGTACAAGCACAGATACGCAGTATTTT
TRBV6-2/TRBV6-3,.,TRBJ2-7,TRBD1,CASSYFGTAKYEQYF,TGTGCCAGCAGTTACTTTGGGACAGCTAAATACGAGCAGTACTTC
TRBV5-1,.,TRBJ1-1,.,CASSDAGGTEAFF,TGCGCCAGCAGCGACGCGGGGGGCACTGAAGCTTTCTTT
TRBV6-5,.,TRBJ2-1,.,CASVGLYNEQFF,TGTGCCAGCGTGGGACTGTACAATGAGCAGTTCTTC
TRBV4-1,few,TRBJ1-6,TRBD1,CASSQPRQGYNSPLHF,TGCGCCAGCAGCCAACCGCGACAGGGCTATAATTCACCCCTCCACTTT
TRBV6-1,.,TRBJ2-7,TRBD2,CASSERPIGLAGFEQYF,TGTGCCAGCAGTGAAAGGCCAATTGGACTAGCGGGGTTTGAGCAGTACTTC
TRBV9,few,TRBJ1-1,TRBD1,CASSLDRAMNTEAFF,TGTGCCAGCAGCTTGGACAGGGCAATGAACACTGAAGCTTTCTTT
TRBV4-1,.,TRBJ2-3,TRBD2,CASSQDQGLAGGAATQYF,TGCGCCAGCAGCCAAGACCAGGGACTAGCGGGGGGGGCGGCCACGCAGTATTTT
TRBV5-4,once,TRBJ1-2,.,CASSLSGVPVYGYTF,TGTGCCAGCAGCTTGTCGGGGGTACCTGTCTATGGCTACACCTTC
TRBV18,.,TRBJ2-4,.,CASSPTLPEGVGKNIQYF,TGTGCCAGCTCACCGACCCTCCCCGAAGGGGTGGGCAAAAACATTCAGTACTTC
TRBV6-5,.,TRBJ2-5,TRBD1,CASSHPGQQETQYF,TGTGCCAGCAGTCACCCGGGACAGCAAGAGACCCAGTACTTC
TRBV5-4,.,TRBJ2-3,.,CASSLVKAGADTQYF,TGTGCCAGCAGCTTGGTTAAGGCCGGGGCAGATACGCAGTATTTT
TRBV19,.,TRBJ1-2,TRBD1,CASSPGLGQGATYGYTF,TGTGCCAGCTCTCCTGGGTTGGGACAGGGGGCGACATATGGCTACACCTTC
TRBV9,.,TRBJ2-3,.,CASSVAEADTQYF,TGTGCCAGCAGCGTAGCGGAGGCAGATACGCAGTATTTT
TRBV19,.,TRBJ1-1,.,CASSDRRNTEAFF,TGTGCCAGTAGTGACAGGCGGAACACTGAAGCTTTCTTT
TRBV14,few,TRBJ1-1,TRBD1,CASSPRQGATNTEAFF,TGTGCCAGCAGCCCTCGACAGGGGGCAACGAACACTGAAGCTTTCTTT
TRBV5-8,few,TRBJ1-5,.,CASSFGAYSNQPQHF,TGTGCCAGCAGCTTTGGGGCTTATAGCAATCAGCCCCAGCATTTT
TRBV6-5,.,TRBJ1-1,.,CASSYWRTVNTEAFF,TGTGCCAGCAGTTACTGGCGGACAGTGAACACTGAAGCTTTCTTT
TRBV4-2,.,TRBJ2-5,TRBD2,CASSQVAGGQETQYF,TGTGCCAGCAGCCAAGTGGCGGGGGGCCAAGAGACCCAGTACTTC
TRBV11-2,.,TRBJ2-7,.,CASSFSVERGLLSYEQYF,TGTGCCAGCAGCTTTTCGGTGGAGAGAGGTCTGTTGTCCTACGAGCAGTACTTC
TRBV3-1/TRBV3-2,.,TRBJ1-4,.,CASSPATNEKLFF,TGTGCCAGCAGCCCGGCAACTAATGAAAAACTGTTTTTT
TRBV6-5,.,TRBJ1-6,.,CATQGTSIGNSPLHF,TGTGCCACTCAGGGGACCTCGATAGGGAATTCACCCCTCCACTTT
TRBV24-1,once,TRBJ2-7,.,CATSDPLGDYEQYF,TGTGCCACCAGTGATCCCTTGGGAGACTACGAGCAGTACTTC